Sequencing of this T cell receptor beta chain was carried out in a study of T cells in Graves' hyperthyroidism and ophthalmopathy. General study points: Among thyroid clonotypes expanded above 0.001, most also appeared in blood.

Based on clinical symptoms, serum thyroxine and TRAb, thyroid ultrasound and orbital computed tomography, diagnoses were reached. RNA transcripts served as the template for amplifying TCR beta CDR3 regions. With the HTBI primer set, the TCR CDR3 went through a first round of RT-PCR. TCRdb recomputed calls from the multiplex PCR reads with MiXCR, one row per CDR3 protein. This table has about 400,000 distinct CDR3 sequences, more than 12% appearing once. About this clonotype itself: Antigen specificity is unknown.

CDR1 is SGHNT, CDR2 YYREEE, per germline (reference sequence). V dropped 3 bases and J dropped 8; count of bases not matched to a gene: 3. The CDR3 totals 13 residues. V gene TRBV5-4 combines with J gene TRBJ1-4, with 8 positions matching TRBD1. The sample comprised blood. This clonotype was obtained from a woman aged 25 to 39 with Graves' hyperthyroidism. The CDR3 DNA reads TGTGCCAGCAGCTCTGGACAGGGCGAAAAACTGTTTTTT. It specifies CASSSGQGEKLFF.